The T cell receptor (beta chain) described here comes from a study of cytomegalovirus exposure and HLA in healthy donors. General study findings and limits: TCR beta chain V- and J-gene trimming was linked, in a later analysis, to a missense variant in DCLRE1C. The authors reported that TCR beta sequences could predict HLA-A and HLA-B alleles. These predictions were accurate for most subjects in the first cohort.

Details on this clone: Its cognate antigen is unknown.

The primer mix had 60 Vbeta and 13 Jbeta primers. Authors' data handling: Approximately 12 million of some 80 million unique TCR beta chains were shared, per a later count. Clones were read by immunoSEQ multiplex PCR, and TCRdb kept only the in-frame ones, dropping some. From that table come the V and J calls and clone size; the DNA was used to work out D and trimming. The table has about 180,000 clones, less than 80% seen once. The V end lost 3 bases, the J end lost 3 bases, and 9 bases lay between the germline ends. The CDR3 has 13 residues. The germline CDR1 and CDR2 sequences are SGDLS and YYNGEE.

The sequence came from a young man in good health and CMV-seronegative. The V gene is TRBV9, the J gene TRBJ1-2; D remains unclear. Sequenced input: PBMCs. CDR3 sequence: CASSEGEDYGYTF. DNA of the CDR3: TGTGCCAGCAGCGAAGGTGAGGACTATGGCTACACCTTC.